This T cell receptor beta chain was sequenced in a study of identical twins. Findings and caveats of the study: Out-of-frame sharing of TCR alpha in monozygotic twins was underestimated by models. Cross-sectional statistics, not tracking of the same donors, supported the conclusions. The authors noted that invariant MAIT and iNKT cells could partly confound zero-insertion analyses.

V was cut by 3 bases and J by 4 bases, with 10 bases left in between. The CDR3 is 14 residues long. CDR1 and CDR2 (germline): LGHNA, YSLEER. After template switching added a universal primer site, the resulting cDNA carried unique molecular identifiers. TCRdb ran MiXCR on the 5' RACE reads and lists one entry per CDR3 protein. Of more than 650,000 distinct CDR3 sequences in the sample, roughly 6.2% were seen once. This clonotype was recorded many times. Its antigen is not identified. Sequencing was performed on naive T cells sorted from blood. V gene TRBV4-3 combines with J gene TRBJ2-1; a possible D gene is TRBD1 (5 bases). This TCR was sampled from a man aged 18 to 35 in good health. The CDR3: CASSQADKYNEQFF. CDR3 coding DNA: TGCGCCAGCAGCCAGGCGGACAAGTACAATGAGCAGTTCTTC.